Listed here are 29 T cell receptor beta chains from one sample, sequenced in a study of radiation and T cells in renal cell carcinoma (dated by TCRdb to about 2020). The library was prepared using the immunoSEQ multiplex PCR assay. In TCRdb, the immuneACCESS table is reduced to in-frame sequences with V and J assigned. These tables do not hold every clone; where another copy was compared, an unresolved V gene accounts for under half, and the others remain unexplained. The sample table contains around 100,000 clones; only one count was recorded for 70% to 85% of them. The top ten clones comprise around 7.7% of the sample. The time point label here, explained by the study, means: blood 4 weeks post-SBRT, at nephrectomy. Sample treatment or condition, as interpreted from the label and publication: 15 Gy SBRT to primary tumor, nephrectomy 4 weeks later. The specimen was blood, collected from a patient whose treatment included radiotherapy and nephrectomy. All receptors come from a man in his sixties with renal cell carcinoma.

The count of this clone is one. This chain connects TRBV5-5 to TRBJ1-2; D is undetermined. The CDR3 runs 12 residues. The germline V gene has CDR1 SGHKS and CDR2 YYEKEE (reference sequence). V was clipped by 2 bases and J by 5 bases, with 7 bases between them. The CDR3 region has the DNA TGTGCCAGCAGCTTCGCCTCGTATGGCTACACCTTC. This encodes CASSFASYGYTF.

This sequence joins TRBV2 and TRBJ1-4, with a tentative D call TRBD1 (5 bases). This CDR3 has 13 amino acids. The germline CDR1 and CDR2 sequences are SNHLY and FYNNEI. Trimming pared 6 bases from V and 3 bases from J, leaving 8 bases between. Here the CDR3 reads CASRGAANEKLFF. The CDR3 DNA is TGTGCCAGCAGAGGGGCAGCTAATGAAAAACTGTTTTTT.

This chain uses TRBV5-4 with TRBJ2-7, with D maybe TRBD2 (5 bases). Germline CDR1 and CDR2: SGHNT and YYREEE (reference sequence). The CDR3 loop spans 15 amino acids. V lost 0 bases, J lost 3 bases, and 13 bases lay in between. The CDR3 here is CASSLAGVNYYEQYF. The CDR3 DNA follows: TGTGCCAGCAGCTTGGCCGGGGTTAACTACTACGAGCAGTACTTC.

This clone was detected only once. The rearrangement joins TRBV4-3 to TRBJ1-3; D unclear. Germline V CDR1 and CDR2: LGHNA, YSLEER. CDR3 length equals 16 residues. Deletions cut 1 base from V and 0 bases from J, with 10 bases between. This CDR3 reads CASSQGVLHSGNTIYF. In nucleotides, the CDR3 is TGCGCCAGCAGCCAAGGGGTGCTGCACTCTGGAAACACCATATATTTT.

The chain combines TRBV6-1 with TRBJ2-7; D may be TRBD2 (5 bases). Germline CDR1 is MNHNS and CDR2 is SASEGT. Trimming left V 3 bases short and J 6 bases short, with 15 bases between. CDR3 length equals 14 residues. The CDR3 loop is CASSDLAFSGEQYF. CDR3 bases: TGTGCCAGCAGTGATTTAGCGTTTAGTGGCGAGCAGTACTTC.

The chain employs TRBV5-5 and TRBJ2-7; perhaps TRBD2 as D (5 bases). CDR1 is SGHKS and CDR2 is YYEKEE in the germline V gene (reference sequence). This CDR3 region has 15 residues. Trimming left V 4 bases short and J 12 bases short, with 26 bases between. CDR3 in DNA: TGTGCCAGCAGCATCACCCGGGAACCCGTTAGTGGTGTGTACTTC. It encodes CASSITREPVSGVYF.

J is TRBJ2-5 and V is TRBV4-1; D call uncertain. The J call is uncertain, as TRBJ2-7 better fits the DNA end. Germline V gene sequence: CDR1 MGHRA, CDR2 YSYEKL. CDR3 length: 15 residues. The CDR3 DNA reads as TGCGCCAGCAGCCAAGAAGAGAGCGCCCTCTACGAGCAGTACTTC. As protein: CASSQEESALYEQYF.

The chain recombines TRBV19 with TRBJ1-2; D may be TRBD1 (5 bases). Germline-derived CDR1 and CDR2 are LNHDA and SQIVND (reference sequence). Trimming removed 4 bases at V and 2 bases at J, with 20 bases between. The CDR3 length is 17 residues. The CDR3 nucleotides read TGTGCCAGTAGTACCCGGTTGAAGGGTGAGGGGAACTATGGCTACACCTTC. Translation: CASSTRLKGEGNYGYTF.

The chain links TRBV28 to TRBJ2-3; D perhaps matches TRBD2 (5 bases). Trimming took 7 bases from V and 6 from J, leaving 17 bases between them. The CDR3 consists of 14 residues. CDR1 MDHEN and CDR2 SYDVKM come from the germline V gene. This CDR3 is CASTPPLRGDTQYF. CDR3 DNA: TGTGCCAGCACCCCTCCCCTTCGAGGGGATACGCAGTATTTT.

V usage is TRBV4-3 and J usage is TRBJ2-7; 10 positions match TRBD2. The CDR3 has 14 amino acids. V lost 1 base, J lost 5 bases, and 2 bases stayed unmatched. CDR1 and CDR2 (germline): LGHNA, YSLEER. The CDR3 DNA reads TGCGCCAGCAGCCAAGGAGCGGGAGGGGACGAGCAGTACTTC. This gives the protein CASSQGAGGDEQYF.

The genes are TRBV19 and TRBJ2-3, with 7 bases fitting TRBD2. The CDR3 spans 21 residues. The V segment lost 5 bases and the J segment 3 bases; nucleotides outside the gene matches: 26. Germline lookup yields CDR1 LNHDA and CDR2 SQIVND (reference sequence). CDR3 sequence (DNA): TGTGCCAGTAGTTTGGGGAGGGAACCTTACCTGGGCAGCGTGGGGACAGATACGCAGTATTTT. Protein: CASSLGREPYLGSVGTDTQYF.

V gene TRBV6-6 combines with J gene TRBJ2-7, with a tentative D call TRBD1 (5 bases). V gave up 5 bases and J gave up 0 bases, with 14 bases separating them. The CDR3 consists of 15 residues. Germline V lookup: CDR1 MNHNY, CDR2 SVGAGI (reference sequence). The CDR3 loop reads CASSLDSSLSYEQYF. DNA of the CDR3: TGTGCCAGCAGTCTAGACAGCTCCCTCTCCTACGAGCAGTACTTC.

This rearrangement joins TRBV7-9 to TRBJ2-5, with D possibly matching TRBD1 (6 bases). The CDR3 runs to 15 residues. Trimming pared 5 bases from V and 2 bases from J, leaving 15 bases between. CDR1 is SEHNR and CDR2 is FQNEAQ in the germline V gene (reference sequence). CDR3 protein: CASSTRNRVQETQYF. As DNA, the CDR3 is TGTGCCAGCAGCACCCGAAACAGGGTACAAGAGACCCAGTACTTC.

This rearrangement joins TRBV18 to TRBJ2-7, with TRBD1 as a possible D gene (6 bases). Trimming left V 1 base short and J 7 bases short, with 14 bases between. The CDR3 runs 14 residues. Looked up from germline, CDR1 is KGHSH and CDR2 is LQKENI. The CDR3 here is CASSPRGREWEQYF. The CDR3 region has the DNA TGTGCCAGCTCACCACGGGGGCGTGAATGGGAGCAGTACTTC.

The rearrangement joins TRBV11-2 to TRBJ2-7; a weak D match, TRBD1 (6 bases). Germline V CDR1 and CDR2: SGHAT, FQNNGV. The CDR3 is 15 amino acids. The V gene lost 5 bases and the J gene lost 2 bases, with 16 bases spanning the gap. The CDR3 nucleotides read TGTGCCAGCAGCACCGTCAGGGGATTTACCTACGAGCAGTACTTC. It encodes CASSTVRGFTYEQYF.

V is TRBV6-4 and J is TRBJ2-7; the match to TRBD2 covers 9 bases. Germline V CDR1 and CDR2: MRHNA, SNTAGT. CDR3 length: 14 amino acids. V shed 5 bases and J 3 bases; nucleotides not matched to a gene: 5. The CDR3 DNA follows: TGTGCCAGCAGTCCTAGCGGGACATTCTACGAGCAGTACTTC. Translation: CASSPSGTFYEQYF.

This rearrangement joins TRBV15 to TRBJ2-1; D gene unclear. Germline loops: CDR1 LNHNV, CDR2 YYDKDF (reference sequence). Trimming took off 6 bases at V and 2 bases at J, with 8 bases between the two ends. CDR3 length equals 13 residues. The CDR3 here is CATRLGTYNEQFF. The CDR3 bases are TGTGCCACCAGGTTGGGGACCTACAATGAGCAGTTCTTC.

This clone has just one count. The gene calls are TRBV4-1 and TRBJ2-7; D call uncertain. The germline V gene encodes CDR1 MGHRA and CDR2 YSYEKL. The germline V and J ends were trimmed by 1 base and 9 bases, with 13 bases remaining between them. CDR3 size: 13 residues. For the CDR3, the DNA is TGCGCCAGCAGCCAAGTCGGTACATCGTTGCAGTACTTC. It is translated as CASSQVGTSLQYF.

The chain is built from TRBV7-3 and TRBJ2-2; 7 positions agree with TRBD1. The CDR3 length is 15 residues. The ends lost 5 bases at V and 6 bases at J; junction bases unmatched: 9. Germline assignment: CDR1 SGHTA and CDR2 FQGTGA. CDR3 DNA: TGTGCCAGCAGCATGACAGGGCTCGGAGCCGGGGAGCTGTTTTTT. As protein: CASSMTGLGAGELFF.

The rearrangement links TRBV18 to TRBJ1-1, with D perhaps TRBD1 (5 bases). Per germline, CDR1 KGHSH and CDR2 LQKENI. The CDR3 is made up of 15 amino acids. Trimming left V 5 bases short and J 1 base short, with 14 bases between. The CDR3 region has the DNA TGTGCCAGCTCAGCCCAACAGGCCCCGAACACTGAAGCTTTCTTT. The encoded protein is CASSAQQAPNTEAFF.

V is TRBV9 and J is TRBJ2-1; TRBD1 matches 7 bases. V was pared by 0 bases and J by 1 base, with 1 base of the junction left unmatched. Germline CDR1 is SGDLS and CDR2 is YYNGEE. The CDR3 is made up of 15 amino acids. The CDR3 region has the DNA TGTGCCAGCAGCGTAGAGGGGGCGTCCTACAATGAGCAGTTCTTC. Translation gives CASSVEGASYNEQFF.

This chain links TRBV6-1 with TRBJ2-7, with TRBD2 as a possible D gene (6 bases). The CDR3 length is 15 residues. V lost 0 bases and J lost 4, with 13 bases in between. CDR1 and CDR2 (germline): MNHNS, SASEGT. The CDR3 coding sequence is TGTGCCAGCAGTGAAGCGCCCGGGACTTATTACGAGCAGTACTTC. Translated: CASSEAPGTYYEQYF.

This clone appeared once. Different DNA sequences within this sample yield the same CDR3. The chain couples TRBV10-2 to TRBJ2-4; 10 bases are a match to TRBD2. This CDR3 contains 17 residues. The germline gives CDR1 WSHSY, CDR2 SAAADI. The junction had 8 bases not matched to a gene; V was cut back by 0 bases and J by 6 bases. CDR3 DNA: TGCGCCAGCAGTGAGTCATCGCGCCTAGCGGGAGCAAACATTCAGTACTTC. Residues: CASSESSRLAGANIQYF.

In DNA, the CDR3 is TGTGCCAGCAGCTTAAACGGGTACGAGCAGTACTTC. This translates into CASSLNGYEQYF. The rearrangement links TRBV11-3 to TRBJ2-7, with D uncertain. Per germline, CDR1 SGHNT and CDR2 YENEEA. The CDR3 covers 12 residues. V dropped 2 bases and J dropped 4 bases, with 6 bases sitting between them.

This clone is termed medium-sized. CDR3 nucleotide sequence: TGTGCCAGCAGCGTAGAGGTCGGAGGAACAGGGGAGGGGATGAACACTGAAGCTTTCTTT. It encodes CASSVEVGGTGEGMNTEAFF. The V and J genes are TRBV9 and TRBJ1-1, with 7 bases aligning to TRBD1. This CDR3 region has 20 residues. The J segment lost 0 bases and the V segment lost 0 bases, leaving 17 bases of the junction unmatched. CDR1 and CDR2 from the germline V gene are SGDLS and YYNGEE.

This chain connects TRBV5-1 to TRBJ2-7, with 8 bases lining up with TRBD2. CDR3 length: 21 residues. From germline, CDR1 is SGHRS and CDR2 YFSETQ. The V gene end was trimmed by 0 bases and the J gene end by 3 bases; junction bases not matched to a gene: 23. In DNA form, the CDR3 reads TGCGCCAGCAGCTTGGGGGACTTTGCTTTGATAGCGGGATTCTCAGGCTACGAGCAGTACTTC. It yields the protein CASSLGDFALIAGFSGYEQYF.

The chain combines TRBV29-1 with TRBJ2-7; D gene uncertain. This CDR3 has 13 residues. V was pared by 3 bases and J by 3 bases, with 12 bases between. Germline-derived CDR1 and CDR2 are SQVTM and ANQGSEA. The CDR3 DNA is TGCAGCGTTGACCTCCCCCCCCTCTACGAGCAGTACTTC. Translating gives CSVDLPPLYEQYF.

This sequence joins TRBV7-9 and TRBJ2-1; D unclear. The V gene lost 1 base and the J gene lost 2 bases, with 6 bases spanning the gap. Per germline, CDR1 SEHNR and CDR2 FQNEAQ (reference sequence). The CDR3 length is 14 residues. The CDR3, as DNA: TGTGCCAGCAGCTTAGGTCAGACCTACAATGAGCAGTTCTTC. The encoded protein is CASSLGQTYNEQFF.

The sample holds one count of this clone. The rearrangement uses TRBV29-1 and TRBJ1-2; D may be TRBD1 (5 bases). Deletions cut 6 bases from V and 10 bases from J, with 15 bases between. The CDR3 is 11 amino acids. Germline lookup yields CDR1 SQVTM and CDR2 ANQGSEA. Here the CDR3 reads CSVGGDRSYTF. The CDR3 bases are TGCAGCGTGGGGGGGGATAGGTCCTACACCTTC.